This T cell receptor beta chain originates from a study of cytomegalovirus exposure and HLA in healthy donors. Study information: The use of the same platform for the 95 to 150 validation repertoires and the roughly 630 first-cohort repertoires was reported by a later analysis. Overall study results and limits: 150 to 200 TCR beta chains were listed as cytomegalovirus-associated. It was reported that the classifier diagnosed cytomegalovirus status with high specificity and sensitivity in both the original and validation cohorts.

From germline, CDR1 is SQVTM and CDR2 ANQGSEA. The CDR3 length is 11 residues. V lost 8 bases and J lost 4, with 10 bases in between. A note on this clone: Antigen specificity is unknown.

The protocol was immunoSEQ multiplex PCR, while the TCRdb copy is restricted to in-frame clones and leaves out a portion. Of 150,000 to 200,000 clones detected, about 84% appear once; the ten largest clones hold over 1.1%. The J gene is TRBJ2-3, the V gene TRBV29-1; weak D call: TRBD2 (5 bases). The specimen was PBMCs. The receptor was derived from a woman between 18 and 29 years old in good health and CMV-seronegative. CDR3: CSLRTSDTQYF. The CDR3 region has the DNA TGCAGCCTACGGACTTCAGATACGCAGTATTTT.